This entry describes one TCR beta chain. The CDR3 consists of 11 residues. V was pared by 7 bases and J by 4 bases, with 9 bases between. Per germline, CDR1 DFQATT and CDR2 SNEGSKA (reference sequence). This sample stems from a study of blood T cell repertoires in COVID-19. Measured with immunoSEQ multiplex PCR; TCRdb has only the in-frame clones, and not every one. The sample has approximately 52,000 clones, roughly nine tenths seen once. Sequenced: peripheral blood. The chain couples TRBV20-1 to TRBJ2-3; the D gene is possibly TRBD2 (6 bases). The origin of this receptor is a man between 60 and 70 years old with active COVID-19. The CDR3 DNA follows: TGCAGTGACGGGAGCGCAGATACGCAGTATTTT. Protein: CSDGSADTQYF.